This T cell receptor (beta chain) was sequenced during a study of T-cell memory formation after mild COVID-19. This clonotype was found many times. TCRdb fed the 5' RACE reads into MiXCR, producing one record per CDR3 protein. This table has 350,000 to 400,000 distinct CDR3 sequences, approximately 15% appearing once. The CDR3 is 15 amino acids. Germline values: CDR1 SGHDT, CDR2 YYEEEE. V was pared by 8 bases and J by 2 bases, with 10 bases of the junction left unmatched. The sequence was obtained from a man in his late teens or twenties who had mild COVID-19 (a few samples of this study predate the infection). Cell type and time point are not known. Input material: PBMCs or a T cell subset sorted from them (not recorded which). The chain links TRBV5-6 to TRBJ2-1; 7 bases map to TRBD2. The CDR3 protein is CASKTGTTTYNEQFF. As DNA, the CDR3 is TGTGCCAGTAAAACCGGGACTACTACCTACAATGAGCAGTTCTTC.